The 12 T cell receptor beta chains reported below all come from one sample, sequenced in a study of PD-1 blockade in classical Hodgkin lymphoma (dated by TCRdb to the early 2020s). This sample's time point label indicates: cycle 1 day 1 (C1D1), immediately before nivolumab initiation. All trial patients had relapsed after autologous stem cell transplantation, with cohorts A, B and C differing in prior brentuximab vedotin exposure. The method behind the library was the immunoSEQ multiplex PCR assay. TCRdb's version of the immuneACCESS table is confined to in-frame rearrangements and falls short of the full clone set. An unresolved V gene accounts for under half of the shortfall where checked; the remainder is of unknown origin. This sample holds some 60,000 clones; around 91% were observed only once. The top ten constitute 15% of the sample. Sequenced here: peripheral blood mononuclear cells (PBMCs), sampled at baseline. Source of these receptors: a human donor with classical Hodgkin lymphoma.

The gene calls are TRBV10-3 and TRBJ2-1; D is tentatively TRBD1 or TRBD2 (6 bases each). CDR1 is ENHRY, CDR2 SYGVKD, per germline. The CDR3 is made up of 14 amino acids. V was pared by 6 bases and J by 4 bases, with 13 bases between. In DNA form, the CDR3 reads TGTGCCATCAGCCCCGGGGGCTTGTACAATGAGCAGTTCTTC. As protein: CAISPGGLYNEQFF.

V and J are TRBV7-6 and TRBJ2-5, with 11 bases identical to TRBD2. Per the germline V gene, CDR1 is SGHVS and CDR2 is FNYEAQ. After removal of 5 bases from V and 5 bases from J, the junction contained 10 bases not matched to a gene. The CDR3 spans 16 residues. CDR3 sequence: CASSPLLAGAGETQYF. CDR3 coding DNA: TGTGCCAGCAGCCCCCTACTAGCGGGGGCTGGCGAGACCCAGTACTTC.

The CDR3 region has the DNA TGTGCCAGCAGCTTGGACAGCACAGATACGCAGTATTTT. Translating it yields CASSLDSTDTQYF. The chain has TRBV5-6 and TRBJ2-3; the D is unclear. The CDR3 is 13 residues long. Deletions cut 0 bases from V and 0 bases from J, with 2 bases between. The germline V gene has CDR1 SGHDT and CDR2 YYEEEE.

The rearrangement links TRBV6-5 to TRBJ1-5, with D possibly being TRBD1 (6 bases). CDR1 and CDR2 from the germline V gene are MNHEY and SVGAGI. The CDR3 consists of 16 residues. Trimming removed 2 bases from V and 2 bases from J, with 13 bases in between. Here the CDR3 reads CASSYNRGDGNQPQHF. The CDR3 DNA is TGTGCCAGCAGTTACAATAGGGGGGACGGCAATCAGCCCCAGCATTTT.

The rearrangement uses TRBV10-2 and TRBJ1-5; D perhaps matches TRBD1 (6 bases). This CDR3 spans 15 amino acids. V gave up 6 bases and J gave up 1 base, with 13 bases separating them. Germline V gives CDR1 WSHSY, CDR2 SAAADI. In nucleotides, the CDR3 is TGCGCCAGCAGGGACAGCCAATTAAGCAATCAGCCCCAGCATTTT. Protein product: CASRDSQLSNQPQHF.

V gene TRBV30 combines with J gene TRBJ2-1, with D unresolved. Deletions cut 2 bases from V and 0 bases from J, with 11 bases between. This CDR3 is 15 amino acids long. CDR1 GTSNPN and CDR2 SVGIG come from the germline V gene (reference sequence). The DNA of the CDR3 is TGTGCCTGGAGTCCCGGCTATAGCTCCTACAATGAGCAGTTCTTC. It specifies CAWSPGYSSYNEQFF. The complete variable domain, with remaining parts taken from reference TRBV30 and TRBJ2-1, reads SQTIHQWPATLVQPVGSPLSLECTVEGTSNPNLYWYRQAAGRGLQLLFYSVGIGQISSEVPQNLSASRPQDRQFILSSKKLLLSDSGFYLCAWSPGYSSYNEQFFGPGTRLTVL.

The genes are TRBV18 and TRBJ2-1, with D unresolved. The CDR3 runs to 11 residues. Germline V gene data show CDR1 as KGHSH and CDR2 as LQKENI. Trimming removed 3 bases from V and 7 bases from J, with 4 bases in between. CDR3 sequence: CASSPLNEQFF. The CDR3 DNA follows: TGTGCCAGCTCACCGTTGAATGAGCAGTTCTTC.

The chain recombines TRBV7-2 with TRBJ1-1; D is unresolved. The CDR3 is made up of 13 amino acids. The germline V gene has CDR1 SGHTA and CDR2 FQGNSA. Between the trimmed V and J ends, which lost 2 bases and 9 bases, there was a span of 13 bases. CDR3 loop: CASSLTSPQQAFF. DNA for the CDR3: TGTGCCAGCAGCTTAACGTCCCCACAACAAGCTTTCTTT.

The table lists this clone with a few counts. J is TRBJ2-2 and V is TRBV30, with D hard to call. The CDR3 consists of 11 residues. The ends were cut back, 4 bases at V and 2 bases at J, with 2 bases in the middle. Germline V gene lookup returns CDR1 GTSNPN and CDR2 SVGIG (reference sequence). The CDR3 sequence: CAWTNTGELFF. The CDR3 DNA reads as TGTGCCTGGACTAACACCGGGGAGCTGTTTTTT.

The rearrangement links TRBV30 to TRBJ1-1; possibly TRBD1 for D (5 bases). V was trimmed by 3 bases and J by 4 bases, leaving 9 bases between them. Looked up from germline, CDR1 is GTSNPN and CDR2 is SVGIG (reference sequence). This CDR3 region has 12 residues. The CDR3 nucleotides are TGTGCCTGGAGGCCGGGACTCACTGAAGCTTTCTTT. Amino acids: CAWRPGLTEAFF.

The chain joins TRBV7-8 to TRBJ1-2; D may be TRBD1 (6 bases). The CDR3 covers 11 residues. The ends were cut back, 8 bases at V and 8 bases at J, with 12 bases in the middle. CDR1 and CDR2 from the germline V gene are SGHVS and FQNEAQ. DNA of the CDR3: TGTGCCAGCTGGGGGCGCGGGGGCTACACCTTC. Encoded protein: CASWGRGGYTF.

This clone is a singleton in its sample. The CDR3 region is CASSIAVQGEQYF. The CDR3 DNA is TGTGCCAGTAGTATAGCCGTACAGGGCGAGCAGTACTTC. The V and J genes are TRBV19 and TRBJ2-7, with D possibly matching TRBD1 (6 bases). V dropped 1 base and J dropped 6 bases, with 10 bases sitting between them. From germline, CDR1 is LNHDA and CDR2 SQIVND (reference sequence). The CDR3 spans 13 residues. Combining the CDR3 with reference TRBV19 and TRBJ2-7 gives the whole variable domain DGGITQSPKYLFRKEGQNVTLSCEQNLNHDAMYWYRQDPGQGLRLIYYSQIVNDFQKGDIAEGYSVSREKKESFPLTVTSAQKNPTAFYLCASSIAVQGEQYFGPGTRLTVT.